This is a list of T cell receptor beta chains from one sample in a study of identical twins. One entry per CDR3 protein results from TCRdb running MiXCR on the 5' RACE reads. The sample yields about 790,000 distinct CDR3 sequences, 18% seen once. The same sample was also studied in work on T cells expressing NK-cell markers.

Sequences were obtained from PBMCs. The source is a woman under 30 in good health. The CDR3 runs from the conserved cysteine through the conserved F or W. Each record gives: D gene, J gene, clone size, V gene, CDR3 protein, CDR3 DNA. A D gene is named only where the DNA matches it firmly. Not all rows give a size; the values are once, few, many and, for expanded clones, a class.

>-|TRBJ2-5|-|TRBV20-1
CSARMGPETQYF
TGCAGTGCTAGAATGGGACCGGAGACCCAGTACTTC
>-|TRBJ1-5|-|TRBV15
CATSRRDVGGQPQHF
TGTGCCACCAGCCGACGGGACGTGGGGGGCCAGCCCCAGCATTTT
>TRBD1|TRBJ2-2|few|TRBV30
CAWSQTGFDGELFF
TGTGCCTGGAGTCAGACAGGGTTCGACGGGGAGCTGTTTTTT
>-|TRBJ1-1|few|TRBV10-3
CAISGEGQGVETEAFF
TGTGCCATCAGTGGGGAGGGACAAGGGGTCGAGACTGAAGCTTTCTTT
>-|TRBJ1-1|-|TRBV20-1
CSARSRTVRTEAFF
TGCAGTGCTAGATCGAGGACAGTGAGGACTGAAGCTTTCTTT
>-|TRBJ2-2|-|TRBV4-3
CASSQDAGAGELSF
TGCGCCAGCAGCCAAGATGCGGGCGCCGGGGAGCTGTCTTTT
>-|TRBJ1-3|-|TRBV4-3
CASSQVPSSGNTIYF
TGCGCCAGCAGCCAAGTCCCTAGCTCTGGAAACACCATATATTTT
>TRBD2|TRBJ2-1|few|TRBV29-1
CSVEVTSGGNEQFF
TGCAGCGTTGAAGTCACTAGCGGGGGGAATGAGCAGTTCTTC
>TRBD2|TRBJ2-1|few|TRBV5-1
CASSWGLAGFSYNEQFF
TGCGCCAGCAGCTGGGGACTAGCGGGGTTCTCCTACAATGAGCAGTTCTTC
>TRBD2|TRBJ2-7|few|TRBV20-1
CSSIVGLAGGEQYF
TGCAGTTCCATAGTGGGACTAGCGGGAGGTGAGCAGTACTTC
>-|TRBJ2-1|few|TRBV24-1
CATSAEGMNEQFF
TGTGCCACCAGTGCGGAGGGGATGAATGAGCAGTTCTTC
>-|TRBJ2-7|-|TRBV4-3
CASSQRTLGTSVEQYF
TGCGCCAGCAGCCAACGAACACTAGGCACCTCGGTCGAGCAGTACTTC
>-|TRBJ2-3|few|TRBV7-2
CASIPVGGFTDTQYF
TGTGCCAGCATTCCGGTCGGCGGATTCACAGATACGCAGTATTTT
>-|TRBJ2-5|-|TRBV20-1
CSAREGTQYF
TGCAGTGCTAGGGAGGGGACCCAGTACTTC
>-|TRBJ2-3|once|TRBV20-1
CSASGTAPSTDTQYF
TGCAGTGCTAGCGGAACGGCGCCTAGCACAGATACGCAGTATTTT
>TRBD2|TRBJ2-3|few|TRBV5-1
CASSSRLAGLGTQYF
TGCGCCAGCAGCTCAAGACTAGCGGGCTTAGGTACGCAGTATTTT
>TRBD2|TRBJ2-3|-|TRBV6-5
CASSSILAVGTDTQYF
TGTGCCAGCAGTTCCATTCTAGCGGTAGGCACAGATACGCAGTATTTT
>TRBD1|TRBJ2-7|-|TRBV6-2/TRBV6-3
CASRNRGTYEQYF
TGTGCCAGCAGGAACAGGGGCACCTACGAGCAGTACTTC
>TRBD2|TRBJ2-1|few|TRBV5-1
CASSLAAGGARNEQFF
TGCGCCAGCAGCTTGGCGGCGGGGGGGGCCCGCAATGAGCAGTTCTTC
>-|TRBJ2-7|few|TRBV6-5
CASSYSNPDEQYF
TGTGCCAGCAGTTACTCGAACCCGGACGAGCAGTACTTC
>-|TRBJ2-1|few|TRBV12-3/TRBV12-4
CASSTESGDPYNEQFF
TGTGCCAGCAGTACGGAGTCAGGGGACCCCTACAATGAGCAGTTCTTC
>-|TRBJ1-4|-|TRBV30
CAWSVISGQEKLFF
TGTGCCTGGAGTGTAATTTCAGGTCAAGAAAAACTGTTTTTT
>-|TRBJ2-1|-|TRBV29-1
CSVEERPKNGRPGREQFF
TGCAGCGTTGAAGAGAGACCTAAGAATGGCCGTCCCGGTAGGGAGCAGTTCTTC
>TRBD1|TRBJ1-1|many|TRBV6-5
CASSYPGQGLNTEAFF
TGTGCCAGCAGTTACCCGGGACAGGGCCTCAACACTGAAGCTTTCTTT
>TRBD1|TRBJ2-1|-|TRBV20-1
CSARVGTGVTPEQFF
TGCAGTGCTAGAGTAGGGACAGGCGTAACTCCTGAGCAGTTCTTC
>-|TRBJ2-1|-|TRBV20-1
CSARGLSLNEQFF
TGCAGTGCTAGGGGTCTATCTTTAAATGAGCAGTTCTTC
>-|TRBJ2-2|few|TRBV24-1
CATSDPRGNTGELFF
TGTGCCACCAGTGATCCCCGAGGGAACACCGGGGAGCTGTTTTTT